The 8 T cell receptor beta chains below come from one sample, sequenced in a study of T cell responses to AZD1222 COVID-19 vaccine. TCRdb's table, derived via immunoSEQ multiplex PCR, lists solely in-frame clones and lacks some. The data show 150,000 or so clones, with 75% to 90% seen just once and approximately 8% held by the top ten. Specimen: peripheral blood, collected on day 0 of AZD1222 vaccination. These receptors were taken from an adult in good health.

The V gene is TRBV18, the J gene TRBJ2-1, with 10 bases identical to TRBD2. The V gene's germline CDR1 is KGHSH and CDR2 LQKENI. This CDR3 is 15 amino acids long. V lost 1 base to trimming and J lost 5 bases; unmatched junction nucleotides: 2. The CDR3 nucleotides are TGTGCCAGCTCACCACGAGCGGGGGGGCACAATGAGCAGTTCTTC. Translation gives CASSPRAGGHNEQFF.

The rearrangement links TRBV6-5 to TRBJ2-2; maybe TRBD1 (6 bases). CDR1 and CDR2 from the germline V gene are MNHEY and SVGAGI. The CDR3 covers 13 residues. Trimming took off 6 bases at V and 5 bases at J, with 10 bases between the two ends. The CDR3 DNA reads as TGTGCCAGCAGCACACAGGGTACCGGGGAGCTGTTTTTT. Amino acids: CASSTQGTGELFF.

This clone was picked up one time. The chain has TRBV9 and TRBJ1-2; tentatively, D is TRBD1 (5 bases). V gave up 4 bases and J gave up 5 bases, with 15 bases separating them. The germline V gene encodes CDR1 SGDLS and CDR2 YYNGEE. This CDR3 region has 14 residues. The CDR3 DNA follows: TGTGCCAGCAGCCCCCGGGGGGGGGAGTATGGCTACACCTTC. As protein: CASSPRGGEYGYTF.

The chain is built from TRBV10-1 and TRBJ1-6, with D uncertain. Germline CDR1 reads WNHNN; CDR2 reads SYGVQD (reference sequence). V was shortened by 1 base and J by 7 bases, with 11 bases between the two germline ends. This CDR3 region has 15 residues. CDR3 bases: TGCGCCAGCAGTGAGTTTTCCTTGGGGAATTCACCCCTCCACTTT. Amino acids: CASSEFSLGNSPLHF.

V is TRBV18 and J is TRBJ1-6, with 7 nucleotides matching TRBD1. Germline V gene lookup returns CDR1 KGHSH and CDR2 LQKENI. The junction had 8 bases not matched to a gene; V was cut back by 3 bases and J by 6 bases. This CDR3 contains 16 residues. DNA for the CDR3: TGTGCCAGCTCACCCCGGATTGGGACAGCTAATTCACCCCTCCACTTT. This encodes CASSPRIGTANSPLHF.

The chain has TRBV5-6 and TRBJ2-1; D is undetermined. Trimming cost V 7 bases and J 4 bases, with 12 bases left between them. Germline V lookup: CDR1 SGHDT, CDR2 YYEEEE. This CDR3 is built from 13 residues. In DNA, the CDR3 is TGTGCCAGCGCCCCGATCGATTACAATGAGCAGTTCTTC. Translated: CASAPIDYNEQFF.

The J gene is TRBJ1-2, the V gene TRBV5-1, with D hard to call. From germline, CDR1 is SGHRS and CDR2 YFSETQ. This CDR3 has 13 residues. V gave up 4 bases and J gave up 8 bases, with 15 bases separating them. The CDR3 nucleotides are TGCGCCAGCAGCCCCGGCGGAACGAACGGCTACACCTTC. Encoded protein: CASSPGGTNGYTF.

The V and J genes are TRBV19 and TRBJ1-5; unclear D gene. The CDR3 covers 14 residues. V gave up 5 bases and J gave up 0 bases, with 8 bases separating them. Germline V gives CDR1 LNHDA, CDR2 SQIVND (reference sequence). The CDR3 DNA sequence: TGTGCCAGTAGTTCTACAGCTAGCAATCAGCCCCAGCATTTT. It is translated as CASSSTASNQPQHF.